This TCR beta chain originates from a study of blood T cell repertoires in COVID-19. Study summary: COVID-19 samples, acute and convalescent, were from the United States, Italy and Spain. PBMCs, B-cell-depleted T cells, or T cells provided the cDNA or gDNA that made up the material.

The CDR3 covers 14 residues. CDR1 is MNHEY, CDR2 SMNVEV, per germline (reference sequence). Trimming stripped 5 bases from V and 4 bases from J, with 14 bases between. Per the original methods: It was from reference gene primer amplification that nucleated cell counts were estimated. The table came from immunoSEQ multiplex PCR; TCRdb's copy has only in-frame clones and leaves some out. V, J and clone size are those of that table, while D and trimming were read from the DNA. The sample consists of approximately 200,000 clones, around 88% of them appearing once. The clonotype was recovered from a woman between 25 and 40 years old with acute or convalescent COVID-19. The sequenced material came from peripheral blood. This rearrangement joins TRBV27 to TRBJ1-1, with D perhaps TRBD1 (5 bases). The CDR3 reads CASSRTREGTEAFF. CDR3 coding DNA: TGTGCCAGCAGTCGGACAAGGGAGGGCACTGAAGCTTTCTTT.